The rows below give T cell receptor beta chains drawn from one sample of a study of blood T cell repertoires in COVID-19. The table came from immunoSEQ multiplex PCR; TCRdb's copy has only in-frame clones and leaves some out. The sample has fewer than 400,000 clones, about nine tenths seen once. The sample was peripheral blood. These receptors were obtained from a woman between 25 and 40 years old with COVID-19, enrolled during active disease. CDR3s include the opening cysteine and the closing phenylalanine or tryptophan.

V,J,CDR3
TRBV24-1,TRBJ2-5,CATSVRLGQGTQKETQYF
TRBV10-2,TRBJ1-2,CASRGTGDHYGYTF
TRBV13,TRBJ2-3,CASSSGTGTTDTQYF
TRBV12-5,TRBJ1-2,CASGLVSELGRNYGYTF
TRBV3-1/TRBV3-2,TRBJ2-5,CASRQDRGETQYF
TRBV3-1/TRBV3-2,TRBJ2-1,CASSPDSLNEQFF
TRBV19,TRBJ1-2,CASSIFLGGNYGYTF
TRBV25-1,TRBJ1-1,CASSDVLGTGPKNTEAFF
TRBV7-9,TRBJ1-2,CASSLDSNYGYTF
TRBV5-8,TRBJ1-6,CASRTGGYNSPLHF
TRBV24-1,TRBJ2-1,CATSDFGWGGNNEQFF
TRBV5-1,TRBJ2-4,CASSFSEGTNIQYF
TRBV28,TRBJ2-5,CASRPPPSLDQETQYF
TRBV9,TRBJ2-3,CASSFSGDTDTQYF
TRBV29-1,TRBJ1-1,CSVVGADTEAFF